This T cell receptor (beta chain) was identified during a study of human T cells and chemical hapten exposure. Study context: Across its approximately 25 weeks, the study gave patients weekly diphenylcyclopropenone doses to the scalp. DPC at 0.01% went onto the upper back in patch tests, read at 6 days. General study results and limits: Alopecia affected the donors, so their immune response may differ from healthy people's.

This clonotype showed up many times. Its target is not known. Time point denoted: patch test 1, 2 weeks after DPC sensitization. Treatment here: therapeutic diphenylcyclopropenone sensitization with weekly scalp DPC. Suited to DPC and affected by alopecia, the donors ranged from 18 to 70 years old. Germline CDR1 LGHDT, CDR2 YNNKEL (reference sequence). The V end lost 1 base, the J end lost 4 bases, and 22 bases lay between the germline ends. The CDR3 totals 18 residues. From the RACE reads, TCRdb called clonotypes with MiXCR, one entry per CDR3 protein. This table has some 94,000 distinct CDR3 sequences, around 12% appearing once.

This specimen was whole blood, taken in connection with sensitization to the hapten diphenylcyclopropenone (DPC). This TCR derives from a woman aged 35 to 49 with alopecia areata. Some clones in this sample may be carry-over from other donors' samples. The chain has TRBV3-1 and TRBJ1-2; TRBD1 is a possible D gene (5 bases). The DNA of the CDR3 is TGTGCCAGCAGCCAAGTAGCTCTTGATGGACACATCCTCTATGGCTACACCTTC. This gives the protein CASSQVALDGHILYGYTF.